The present TCR beta chain was sequenced within a study of blood T cell repertoires in COVID-19. As for the study in general: Sites across the United States, Italy and Spain contributed samples from acute and convalescent COVID-19. The analysed material was cDNA or gDNA that came from T cells, B-cell-depleted T cells, or PBMCs.

The V segment lost 8 bases and the J segment 7 bases; nucleotides outside the gene matches: 7. The CDR3 covers 14 residues. Germline V lookup: CDR1 LNHNV, CDR2 YYDKDF (reference sequence). Seattle-derived patients entered the study during active infection and were followed longitudinally. Profiling relied on immunoSEQ multiplex PCR, and the TCRdb table lists in-frame clones only, not all of them. The sample has a few hundred thousand clones, about 90% seen once. Specimen: peripheral blood. The chain is built from TRBV15 and TRBJ1-5; 11 bases are a match to TRBD1. This TCR was sampled from a woman in her sixties or seventies with COVID-19, enrolled during active disease. CDR3 in amino acids: CATLEGQGDQPQHF. The CDR3 bases are TGTGCCACCCTCGAGGGACAGGGGGACCAGCCCCAGCATTTT.